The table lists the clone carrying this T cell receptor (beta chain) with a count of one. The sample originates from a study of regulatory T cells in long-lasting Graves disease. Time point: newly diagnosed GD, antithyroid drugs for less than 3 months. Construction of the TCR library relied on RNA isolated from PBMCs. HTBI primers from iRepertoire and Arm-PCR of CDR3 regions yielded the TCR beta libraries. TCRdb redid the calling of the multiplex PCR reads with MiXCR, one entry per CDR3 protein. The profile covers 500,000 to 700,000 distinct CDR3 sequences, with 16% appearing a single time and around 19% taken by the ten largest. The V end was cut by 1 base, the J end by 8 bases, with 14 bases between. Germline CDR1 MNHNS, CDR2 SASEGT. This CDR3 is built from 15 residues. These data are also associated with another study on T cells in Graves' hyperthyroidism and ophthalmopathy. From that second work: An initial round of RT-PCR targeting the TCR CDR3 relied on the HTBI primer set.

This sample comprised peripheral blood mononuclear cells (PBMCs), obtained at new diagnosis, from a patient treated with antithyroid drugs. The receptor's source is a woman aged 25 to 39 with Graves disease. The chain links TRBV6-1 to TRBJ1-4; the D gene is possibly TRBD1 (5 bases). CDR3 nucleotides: TGTGCCAGCAGTGAAGAGGCAGGGCCGCGGGAAAAACTGTTTTTT. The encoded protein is CASSEEAGPREKLFF.